The 6 T cell receptor beta chains listed next were all sequenced from one sample in a study of blood T cell repertoires in COVID-19. The protocol was immunoSEQ multiplex PCR, while the TCRdb copy is restricted to in-frame clones and leaves out a portion. The sample lists 100,000 to 120,000 clones, about 85% seen once, with roughly an eighth in the top ten. Material for sequencing was peripheral blood. The receptors derive from a human donor in a cohort sampled during active COVID-19.

The rearrangement links TRBV7-9 to TRBJ2-3, with D perhaps TRBD1 (6 bases). CDR1 is SEHNR, CDR2 FQNEAQ, per germline (reference sequence). This CDR3 spans 18 amino acids. V was clipped by 6 bases and J by 3 bases, with 25 bases between them. The chain's CDR3 is CASRKNLGASKGTDTQYF. The CDR3 region has the DNA TGTGCCAGCAGGAAGAACCTGGGGGCTTCTAAGGGGACAGATACGCAGTATTTT.

The chain combines TRBV7-2 with TRBJ2-1; 14 nucleotides line up with TRBD2. From germline, CDR1 is SGHTA and CDR2 FQGNSA. The V and J ends lost 1 base and 8 bases, in that order; junction bases with no gene match: 4. The CDR3 is made up of 16 amino acids. CDR3 sequence: CASSLVGTSGGDEQFF. In DNA, the CDR3 is TGTGCCAGCAGCTTAGTAGGGACTAGCGGGGGCGATGAGCAGTTCTTC. Combining the CDR3 with reference TRBV7-2 and TRBJ2-1 gives the whole variable domain GAGVSQSPSNKVTEKGKDVELRCDPISGHTALYWYRQSLGQGLEFLIYFQGNSAPDKSGLPSDRFSAERTGGSVSTLTIQRTQQEDSAVYLCASSLVGTSGGDEQFFGPGTRLTVL.

The V and J genes are TRBV19 and TRBJ2-1; a possible D gene is TRBD1 (5 bases). Between the trimmed V and J ends, which lost 10 bases and 6 bases, there was a span of 19 bases. This CDR3 spans 14 amino acids. Looked up from germline, CDR1 is LNHDA and CDR2 is SQIVND (reference sequence). In nucleotides, the CDR3 is TGTGCCACGTCCAGGGCCCACTCACCCAATGAGCAGTTCTTC. Translation gives CATSRAHSPNEQFF.

J is TRBJ1-4 and V is TRBV7-9; the D is unclear. Looked up from germline, CDR1 is SEHNR and CDR2 is FQNEAQ (reference sequence). This CDR3 has 13 residues. V was clipped by 2 bases and J by 8 bases, with 9 bases between them. CDR3 protein: CASSLSQWEKLFF. CDR3 DNA: TGTGCCAGCAGCTTATCTCAGTGGGAAAAACTGTTTTTT.

The chain recombines TRBV19 with TRBJ1-2, with 7 nucleotides matching TRBD1. The V gene end was trimmed by 8 bases and the J gene end by 3 bases; junction bases not matched to a gene: 6. The CDR3 loop spans 13 amino acids. CDR1 is LNHDA and CDR2 is SQIVND in the germline V gene (reference sequence). The CDR3, as DNA: TGTGCCAGTCGACAGGGCTTATACTATGGCTACACCTTC. The encoded protein is CASRQGLYYGYTF.

V usage is TRBV30 and J usage is TRBJ2-7, with 11 bases identical to TRBD2. Trimming at V came to 4 bases and at J to 5 bases, leaving 1 base not matched to a gene. Germline lookup yields CDR1 GTSNPN and CDR2 SVGIG (reference sequence). This CDR3 has 12 residues. The DNA of the CDR3 is TGTGCCTGGACGGGACTAGCGGACGAGCAGTACTTC. The encoded protein is CAWTGLADEQYF.